One and the same sample provided the 14 T cell receptor beta chains below, sequenced in a study of prognosis after radiotherapy for stage I lung cancer. The authors amplified TCR beta CDR3 from genomic DNA using two-round multiplex PCR. Round one of PCR was performed, and it used primers specific to each TRBV and TRBJ gene. TCRdb re-analysed the multiplex PCR reads in MiXCR, keeping a single row per CDR3 protein. The sample comprises about 14,000 distinct CDR3 sequences, around 56% of which are singletons, and roughly 25% rests with the top ten. The sample was PBMCs, taken before or after stereotactic body radiation therapy (not recorded which). The receptors derive from a donor older than 45 with non-small cell lung cancer.

In the case of this clonotype: The likely explanation is a read error, given a far larger clone one base away. This chain uses TRBV6-5 with TRBJ2-1; no reliable D call. V was cut by 2 bases and J by 10 bases, with 15 bases left in between. The CDR3 covers 14 residues. Germline V gives CDR1 MNHEY, CDR2 SVGAGI. DNA for the CDR3: TGTGCCAGCAGTTACGGGCAGAATATATACGAGCAGTTCTTC. Translation gives CASSYGQNIYEQFF.

The V gene is TRBV6-2 or TRBV6-3, the J gene TRBJ1-2; 7 bases line up with TRBD1. CDR1 is MNHEY and CDR2 is SVGEGT in the germline V gene. This CDR3 contains 14 residues. After removal of 5 bases from V and 2 bases from J, the junction contained 5 bases not matched to a gene. The CDR3 sequence is CASSERGRNYGYTF. In DNA, the CDR3 is TGTGCCAGCAGTGAAAGGGGGCGCAACTATGGCTACACCTTC.

This clonotype was detected many times. The V and J genes are TRBV9 and TRBJ2-3, with 11 bases fitting TRBD2. Germline CDR1 reads SGDLS; CDR2 reads YYNGEE. Trimming cost V 0 bases and J 4 bases; bases outside gene matches: 1. The length of the CDR3 is 15 residues. The CDR3 loop is CASSVGSGRADTQYF. The CDR3 nucleotides read TGTGCCAGCAGCGTAGGTAGCGGGAGGGCAGATACGCAGTATTTT.

The chain employs TRBV2 and TRBJ2-3; D possibly matches TRBD1 or TRBD2 (5 bases each). The CDR3 totals 14 residues. Trimming took 6 bases from V and 6 from J, leaving 16 bases between them. The germline CDR1 and CDR2 sequences are SNHLY and FYNNEI. Written as DNA, the CDR3 is TGTGCCAGCAGAGGGACCCTGGGTCGGGATACGCAGTATTTT. Translating gives CASRGTLGRDTQYF. Drawing the rest from reference TRBV2 and TRBJ2-3, the complete variable domain is EPEVTQTPSHQVTQMGQEVILRCVPISNHLYFYWYRQILGQKVEFLVSFYNNEISEKSEIFDDQFSVERPDGSNFTLKIRSTKLEDSAMYFCASRGTLGRDTQYFGPGTRLTVL.

The J gene is TRBJ1-4, the V gene TRBV20-1, with D tentatively TRBD1 (5 bases). The V gene's germline CDR1 is DFQATT and CDR2 SNEGSKA (reference sequence). The CDR3 length is 15 residues. V shed 0 bases and J shed 6 bases, with 14 bases lying between them. The CDR3, as DNA: TGCAGTGCTAGAGATCGGAGGGGTTGGGATGAAAAACTGTTTTTT. It yields the protein CSARDRRGWDEKLFF.

The chain is built from TRBV20-1 and TRBJ2-3, with unresolved D. The germline gives CDR1 DFQATT, CDR2 SNEGSKA (reference sequence). The CDR3 is made up of 11 amino acids. DNA for the CDR3: TGCAGGGCGGTGAGCACAGATACGCAGTATTTT. The encoded protein is CRAVSTDTQYF.

A remark on this clonotype: A single base separates this from a much larger clone, so it may be a read error. The chain joins TRBV7-9 to TRBJ2-2; 7 bases line up with TRBD1. CDR3 length: 15 amino acids. Germline assignment: CDR1 SEHNR and CDR2 FQNEAQ (reference sequence). CDR3 in DNA: TGTGCCGGCAGCTCGACAGGGTTGGTGAACGGGGAGCTGTTTTTT. Its protein product is CAGSSTGLVNGELFF.

Regarding this clonotype: A read error likely explains this, since a far larger clone differs by one base. V is TRBV7-2 and J is TRBJ2-1; TRBD2 agrees at 14 bases. The CDR3 length is 16 residues. CDR1 and CDR2 (germline): SGHTA, FQGNSA. Losses at the gene ends were 4 bases for V and 6 bases for J; bases not matched to a gene: 5. The CDR3 region is CASSSSGTSGSNEQFF. DNA of the CDR3: TGTGCCAGCAGCTCTAGCGGGACTAGCGGGAGCAATGAGCAGTTCTTC.

V usage is TRBV6-2 or TRBV6-3 and J usage is TRBJ2-5; 9 nucleotides agree with TRBD2. Germline values: CDR1 MNHEY, CDR2 SVGEGT. The CDR3 consists of 15 residues. J lost 5 bases, V lost 7 bases, and 11 bases had no gene match. CDR3 sequence reads: CASNHSGSFPETQYF. CDR3 DNA: TGTGCCAGCAACCATAGCGGGAGTTTTCCTGAGACCCAGTACTTC.

By sample fraction, this clonotype is medium-sized. This chain joins TRBV14 and TRBJ1-1; a weak D match, TRBD1 (6 bases). This CDR3 region has 15 residues. The V and J ends lost 3 bases and 3 bases respectively, with 14 bases between them. Germline CDR1 SGHDN, CDR2 FVKESK. CDR3 coding DNA: TGTGCCAGCAGCCAGACCGGGACAACTTACACTGAAGCTTTCTTT. Translated, it gives CASSQTGTTYTEAFF. Full variable domain (outside the CDR3, taken from reference TRBV14 and TRBJ1-1): EAGVTQFPSHSVIEKGQTVTLRCDPISGHDNLYWYRRVMGKEIKFLLHFVKESKQDESGMPNNRFLAERTGGTYSTLKVQPAELEDSGVYFCASSQTGTTYTEAFFGQGTRLTVV.

The chain uses TRBV20-1 and TRBJ2-1; D may correspond to TRBD1 or TRBD2 (5 bases each). The CDR3 is made up of 15 amino acids. In germline, CDR1 is DFQATT, CDR2 SNEGSKA (reference sequence). Trimming removed 5 bases at V and 6 bases at J, with 20 bases between. CDR3 bases: TGCAGTGCTCCCCTCCCGACAGAGGGTAGCAATGAGCAGTTCTTC. Translated, it gives CSAPLPTEGSNEQFF.

With respect to this clonotype: Its ends do not fully match the called genes, so a read error is possible. The gene calls are TRBV19 and TRBJ1-2, with TRBD1 matching 9 bases. The CDR3 extends over 13 amino acids. The germline CDR1 and CDR2 sequences are LNHDA and SQIVND (reference sequence). The CDR3 reads CTSRTGDLYGYTF. CDR3 bases: TGTACCAGCAGGACAGGGGACCTTTATGGCTACACCTTC.

The chain has TRBV15 and TRBJ2-7; the match to TRBD1 covers 10 bases. J was trimmed by 2 bases and V by 0 bases; bases with no gene match: 4. Germline CDR1 is LNHNV and CDR2 is YYDKDF (reference sequence). The CDR3 consists of 16 residues. CDR3 DNA: TGTGCCACCAGCAGAGAAACCGGGACAGGGGCCTACGAGCAGTACTTC. Encoded protein: CATSRETGTGAYEQYF.

In this sample, this clonotype turned up a few times. A much larger clone differs by one base, so this may be a read error. The V and J genes are TRBV15 and TRBJ2-3; D is perhaps TRBD1 (5 bases). CDR1 is LNHNV, CDR2 YYDKDF, per germline (reference sequence). The CDR3 length is 15 residues. The V end was cut by 4 bases, the J end by 6 bases, with 17 bases between. The CDR3: CATSIDRTPRDTQYF. For the CDR3, the DNA is TGTGCCACCAGCATAGATAGGACACCTCGGGATACGCAGTATTTT.